Described below is a single T cell receptor (beta chain) sequence and its context. The sample originates from a study of blood T cells in healthy people across ages. A second PCR of roughly 7 to 11 cycles used a sample-barcoded 5' primer and a J-beta primer mix. TCRdb processed the 5' RACE reads anew with MiXCR; each CDR3 protein has one entry. The sample consists of approximately 730,000 distinct CDR3 sequences, approximately 53% of them appearing once. V was cut by 4 bases and J by 3 bases, with 14 bases left in between. This CDR3 has 14 residues. Germline CDR1 and CDR2: SGDLS and YYNGEE. This receptor was identified in an elderly man in good health. V is TRBV9 and J is TRBJ2-7; D remains ambiguous. The sequencing input was blood. The CDR3 here is CASSTHGSLYEQYF. CDR3 bases: TGTGCCAGCAGCACCCACGGGTCCCTCTACGAGCAGTACTTC.